Reported below is one T cell receptor beta chain. The sample originates from a study of blood T cell repertoires in COVID-19. Across the study: The samples span acute and convalescent COVID-19 from the United States, Italy and Spain.

Generated by immunoSEQ multiplex PCR, the TCRdb table keeps only in-frame clones and is missing some. Of about 190,000 clones in the sample, around nine tenths were seen once. Trimming removed 8 bases at V and 6 bases at J, with 16 bases between. The CDR3 is 14 residues long. The V gene's germline CDR1 is MNHEY and CDR2 SVGAGI. The chain carries TRBV6-5 and TRBJ2-2; possible D gene TRBD1, 5 bases. Sequenced material: peripheral blood. This sequence originates from a woman in her thirties or forties who had recovered from COVID-19. The CDR3 loop is CASEVRVAPGELFF. The CDR3 nucleotides are TGTGCCAGCGAGGTCAGGGTTGCTCCCGGGGAGCTGTTTTTT.